This T cell receptor (beta chain) was obtained from a study of neurological immune-mediated disorders. Study-level points and caveats: HTLV-1-associated myelopathy ranked highest for TCR clonal expansion and multiple sclerosis lowest, beneath healthy controls.

Using its own MiXCR run on the 5' RACE reads, TCRdb lists one record per CDR3 protein. This sample has roughly 25,000 distinct CDR3 sequences, with about 6.7% found just once. This CDR3 is 18 amino acids long. Trimming pared 1 base from V and 4 bases from J, leaving 21 bases between. Germline V gives CDR1 SGHVS, CDR2 FNYEAQ. Blood bank volunteers in Maryland, USA, served as healthy controls. This clonotype was found many times. The antigen is not known. Sample: PBMCs. The receptor was isolated from a middle-aged woman in good health. The chain joins TRBV7-6 to TRBJ2-3, with D possibly being TRBD2 (6 bases). The CDR3 DNA follows: TGTGCCAGCAGCTTAGGACCGGGAGTACCCACAATCGCAGATACGCAGTATTTT. This gives the protein CASSLGPGVPTIADTQYF. Full variable domain (missing parts from reference TRBV7-6 and TRBJ2-3): GAGVSQSPRYKVTKRGQDVALRCDPISGHVSLYWYRQALGQGPEFLTYFNYEAQQDKSGLPNDRFSAERPEGSISTLTIQRTEQRDSAMYRCASSLGPGVPTIADTQYFGPGTRLTVL.